This T cell receptor beta chain emerged from a study of cytomegalovirus exposure and HLA in healthy donors. In the PCR, 60 Vbeta and 13 Jbeta primers were used. Profiled with immunoSEQ multiplex PCR; TCRdb holds only in-frame clones, not every one. In the table there are 130,000 to 150,000 clones, 80% to 85% of which are singletons. As concerns this clone: The sample carries other DNA sequences with the same CDR3.

V was trimmed by 4 bases and J by 0 bases, leaving 7 bases between them. CDR1 and CDR2 (germline): MNHEY, SMNVEV (reference sequence). CDR3 length equals 14 residues. The receptor was isolated from a woman in her twenties or thirties in good health and CMV-seronegative. Sequenced: PBMCs. This chain uses TRBV27 with TRBJ1-3, with D perhaps matching TRBD1 (6 bases). CDR3 region: CASSSRGSGNTIYF. CDR3 nucleotides: TGTGCCAGCAGTTCCAGGGGCTCTGGAAACACCATATATTTT.